This entry lists 26 T cell receptor beta chains sequenced from one sample in a study of Ad26.COV2.S vaccination and SARS-CoV-2 variants (dated by TCRdb to the early 2020s). Libraries were prepared through the immunoSEQ multiplex PCR assay. What TCRdb holds here is the immuneACCESS table cut down to in-frame rearrangements. Part of the clones is not present; checked against another copy, under half of the missing clones reflect an unresolved V gene, and the others are unexplained. The sample yields 350,000 to 450,000 clones; roughly 94% were counted once. Around 4.2% of the sample lies in the top ten. The label giving this sample's time point can be read as: individuals recovered from natural SARS-CoV-2 infection. Here the sequenced sample was peripheral blood, taken after recovery from COVID-19. The source of these receptors is a human donor who had recovered from COVID-19.

The chain carries TRBV9 and TRBJ1-2, with 8 bases that match TRBD1. Germline V gene data show CDR1 as SGDLS and CDR2 as YYNGEE. The length of the CDR3 is 16 residues. V was pared by 0 bases and J by 3 bases, with 7 bases of the junction left unmatched. CDR3 bases: TGTGCCAGCAGCGTAGGGAGGGACAGGCATCACTATGGCTACACCTTC. Its translation: CASSVGRDRHHYGYTF.

V usage is TRBV5-4 and J usage is TRBJ2-2; D unresolved. Germline loops: CDR1 SGHNT, CDR2 YYREEE (reference sequence). The CDR3 loop spans 14 amino acids. Trimming stripped 7 bases from V and 4 bases from J, with 14 bases between. The CDR3 region has the DNA TGTGCCAGCGGTCGGACGACGACCACCGGGGAGCTGTTTTTT. This translates into CASGRTTTTGELFF.

The chain joins TRBV19 to TRBJ1-1; 7 bases agree with TRBD1. Germline CDR1 is LNHDA and CDR2 is SQIVND (reference sequence). With V trimmed by 3 bases and J by 3 bases, 7 bases remained unmatched. The CDR3 covers 15 residues. Here the CDR3 reads CASSITWDSDTEAFF. CDR3 bases: TGTGCCAGTAGTATTACCTGGGACAGCGACACTGAAGCTTTCTTT.

The genes are TRBV9 and TRBJ2-1; D call uncertain. In germline, CDR1 is SGDLS, CDR2 YYNGEE. CDR3 length: 14 residues. Trimming cost V 4 bases and J 3 bases, with 11 bases left between them. The CDR3 DNA is TGTGCCAGCAGCCCAGATGTCGGCTACAATGAGCAGTTCTTC. Its translation: CASSPDVGYNEQFF. Full variable domain (remainder filled in from reference TRBV9 and TRBJ2-1): DSGVTQTPKHLITATGQRVTLRCSPRSGDLSVYWYQQSLDQGLQFLIQYYNGEERAKGNILERFSAQQFPDLHSELNLSSLELGDSALYFCASSPDVGYNEQFFGPGTRLTVL.

A single count supports this clone. This rearrangement joins TRBV29-1 to TRBJ2-1, with D possibly TRBD1 on 5 matching bases. The CDR3 has 17 amino acids. Trimming left V 0 bases short and J 4 bases short, with 19 bases between. CDR1 SQVTM and CDR2 ANQGSEA come from the germline V gene. The CDR3 sequence is CSVEELVGQGRYNEQFF. DNA for the CDR3: TGCAGCGTTGAAGAGTTAGTGGGGCAGGGAAGGTACAATGAGCAGTTCTTC.

This clone was picked up one time. Other DNA variants within this sample encode the same CDR3. The chain couples TRBV9 to TRBJ2-3; perhaps D is TRBD1 or TRBD2 (5 bases each). The germline V and J ends were trimmed by 2 bases and 2 bases, with 9 bases remaining between them. This CDR3 region has 14 residues. CDR1 is SGDLS, CDR2 YYNGEE, per germline. CDR3 nucleotide sequence: TGTGCCAGCAGCGTTGAGGGGAACACAGATACGCAGTATTTT. Protein product: CASSVEGNTDTQYF.

The chain uses TRBV12-3 or TRBV12-4 and TRBJ1-6; D gene ambiguous. V lost 2 bases, J lost 5 bases, and 1 base lay in between. This CDR3 is 12 amino acids long. CDR3 protein: CASSLNNSPLHF. The CDR3 coding sequence is TGTGCCAGCAGTTTAAATAATTCACCCCTCCACTTT.

The chain uses TRBV5-1 and TRBJ2-1; D uncertain. The CDR3 runs to 15 residues. Per germline, CDR1 SGHRS and CDR2 YFSETQ. V lost 0 bases to trimming and J lost 0 bases, with 7 bases between them. The CDR3 bases are TGCGCCAGCAGCTTGGTCAGCGCCTCCTACAATGAGCAGTTCTTC. This translates into CASSLVSASYNEQFF.

The rearrangement links TRBV9 to TRBJ1-2; D call uncertain. The V gene lost 0 bases and the J gene lost 2 bases, with 2 bases spanning the gap. There are 12 residues in the CDR3. The V gene's germline CDR1 is SGDLS and CDR2 YYNGEE. Written as DNA, the CDR3 is TGTGCCAGCAGCGTAGGAAACTATGGCTACACCTTC. Translating gives CASSVGNYGYTF.

The chain employs TRBV14 and TRBJ2-4; 8 bases match TRBD1. V dropped 5 bases and J dropped 6; count of bases not matched to a gene: 6. The CDR3 length is 14 residues. Germline V gene sequence: CDR1 SGHDN, CDR2 FVKESK. The CDR3 loop is CASSSRTGRNIQYF. As DNA, the CDR3 is TGTGCCAGCAGCTCGAGGACAGGGAGAAACATTCAGTACTTC.

The chain carries TRBV5-6 and TRBJ2-5; 9 bases agree with TRBD1. Looked up from germline, CDR1 is SGHDT and CDR2 is YYEEEE. The ends lost 2 bases at V and 4 bases at J; junction bases unmatched: 6. The CDR3 covers 15 residues. This CDR3 reads CASSLWDRVGETQYF. The CDR3 DNA reads as TGTGCCAGCAGCTTATGGGACAGGGTGGGAGAGACCCAGTACTTC.

The chain has TRBV6-5 and TRBJ1-1; D is undetermined. CDR1 and CDR2 from the germline V gene are MNHEY and SVGAGI. This CDR3 spans 13 amino acids. Trimming took off 6 bases at V and 3 bases at J, with 11 bases between the two ends. The CDR3 sequence is CASSRTADTEAFF. The CDR3 DNA sequence: TGTGCCAGCAGCCGGACGGCGGACACTGAAGCTTTCTTT.

The V call is TRBV18, the J call TRBJ2-2; no definite D call. The V and J ends lost 2 bases and 5 bases respectively, with 9 bases between them. Germline V lookup: CDR1 KGHSH, CDR2 LQKENI. CDR3 length: 14 residues. The CDR3 protein is CASSPNKQTGELFF. The CDR3 DNA reads TGTGCCAGCTCACCAAACAAACAGACCGGGGAGCTGTTTTTT.

The chain links TRBV5-1 to TRBJ2-7; D is unclear. V was shortened by 0 bases and J by 1 base, with 14 bases between the two germline ends. Germline assignment: CDR1 SGHRS and CDR2 YFSETQ. CDR3 length equals 16 residues. CDR3 sequence: CASSLGPDVRSYEQYF. CDR3 DNA sequence: TGCGCCAGCAGCTTGGGGCCTGACGTACGATCCTACGAGCAGTACTTC.

This clone was seen once. The chain couples TRBV29-1 to TRBJ2-4, with TRBD2 as a possible D gene (5 bases). Trimming stripped 2 bases from V and 1 base from J, with 12 bases between. Germline V gene data show CDR1 as SQVTM and CDR2 as ANQGSEA. The CDR3 is 15 residues long. CDR3 sequence: CSVEYGEWAKNIQYF. The CDR3 DNA follows: TGCAGCGTTGAATACGGGGAGTGGGCCAAAAACATTCAGTACTTC.

The chain links TRBV5-6 to TRBJ2-6; TRBD1 is a possible D gene (6 bases). Germline CDR1 SGHDT, CDR2 YYEEEE. V was clipped by 5 bases and J by 0 bases, with 15 bases between them. The CDR3 consists of 17 residues. The CDR3 region is CASSYVGGYSGANVLTF. For the CDR3, the DNA is TGTGCCAGCAGTTACGTAGGGGGTTACTCTGGGGCCAACGTCCTGACTTTC.

The chain combines TRBV7-2 with TRBJ1-2; possibly TRBD1 for D (6 bases). There are 16 residues in the CDR3. Per the germline V gene, CDR1 is SGHTA and CDR2 is FQGNSA. V was cut by 5 bases and J by 0 bases, with 16 bases left in between. CDR3 sequence (DNA): TGTGCCAGCAGCCCCAGTAGGGGGGCGCCTAACTATGGCTACACCTTC. It codes for CASSPSRGAPNYGYTF.

This clone was observed a handful of times. V gene TRBV2 combines with J gene TRBJ1-2; TRBD1 matches at 7 bases. The CDR3 contains 15 residues. Trimming removed 6 bases from V and 0 bases from J; junction bases left unmatched: 7. CDR1 SNHLY and CDR2 FYNNEI come from the germline V gene. CDR3 in DNA: TGTGCCAGCAGGGAACAGGGGACAGCTAACTATGGCTACACCTTC. This codes for CASREQGTANYGYTF.

The chain recombines TRBV7-8 with TRBJ2-7, with D unclear. Trimming shortened V by 1 base and J by 3 bases, and 10 bases separated the two germline ends. CDR3 size: 14 residues. Germline assignment: CDR1 SGHVS and CDR2 FQNEAQ. In DNA form, the CDR3 reads TGTGCCAGCAGCTTAGGTAGCAGCGACTACGAGCAGTACTTC. This translates into CASSLGSSDYEQYF.

The genes are TRBV12-3 or TRBV12-4 and TRBJ2-7, with 8 bases identical to TRBD1. CDR3 length: 13 residues. The junction had 1 base not matched to a gene; V was cut back by 3 bases and J by 3 bases. CDR3 in amino acids: CASSLDRDYEQYF. The CDR3 DNA follows: TGTGCCAGCAGTTTGGACAGGGACTACGAGCAGTACTTC.

The V call is TRBV12-2, the J call TRBJ2-5; the DNA was not compared with TRBD2, the D call given in the table. TRBV12-2 is flagged as a pseudogene. The CDR3 runs 14 residues. CDR3 amino acids: CASRLPRGAETQYF. The CDR3 nucleotides are TGTGCAAGTCGCTTACCCCGCGGGGCAGAGACCCAGTACTTC.

This chain uses TRBV19 with TRBJ2-1, with 11 positions matching TRBD2. The CDR3 runs to 15 residues. V shed 3 bases, J shed 4 bases, and the junction held 2 bases outside the gene matches. The germline gives CDR1 LNHDA, CDR2 SQIVND (reference sequence). The CDR3 region is CASSMTSGEYNEQFF. For the CDR3, the DNA is TGTGCCAGTAGTATGACTAGCGGGGAATACAATGAGCAGTTCTTC.

V is TRBV28 and J is TRBJ1-1; 7 nucleotides agree with TRBD1. Germline CDR1 MDHEN, CDR2 SYDVKM. The CDR3 covers 14 residues. V was clipped by 3 bases and J by 10 bases; unmatched bases: 11. The CDR3 DNA reads as TGTGCCAGCAGTTTGACCACCGGGACAGCTTCAGCTTTCTTT. This encodes CASSLTTGTASAFF.

The rearrangement links TRBV5-6 to TRBJ1-1; 8 bases fit TRBD1. This CDR3 comprises 15 residues. Trimming cost V 4 bases and J 6 bases; bases outside gene matches: 11. CDR1 is SGHDT and CDR2 is YYEEEE in the germline V gene. CDR3 residues: CASSAQGGKLPEAFF. CDR3 sequence (DNA): TGTGCCAGCAGCGCACAGGGGGGAAAACTTCCTGAAGCTTTCTTT.

The chain links TRBV5-6 to TRBJ2-7; D gene unclear. The CDR3 runs 14 residues. Germline V gene lookup returns CDR1 SGHDT and CDR2 YYEEEE. Trimming removed 5 bases at V and 3 bases at J, with 15 bases between. The CDR3 loop reads CASRLSTFLYEQYF. The DNA of the CDR3 is TGTGCCAGCAGACTCTCGACCTTCCTCTACGAGCAGTACTTC.

The chain combines TRBV6-2 or TRBV6-3 with TRBJ1-1; D is unclear. The CDR3 consists of 15 residues. Germline CDR1 reads MNHEY; CDR2 reads SVGEGT. The V gene lost 0 bases and the J gene lost 4 bases, with 12 bases spanning the gap. This chain's CDR3 is CASSYSTGSGTEAFF. CDR3 DNA sequence: TGTGCCAGCAGTTACTCGACTGGGTCGGGCACTGAAGCTTTCTTT.